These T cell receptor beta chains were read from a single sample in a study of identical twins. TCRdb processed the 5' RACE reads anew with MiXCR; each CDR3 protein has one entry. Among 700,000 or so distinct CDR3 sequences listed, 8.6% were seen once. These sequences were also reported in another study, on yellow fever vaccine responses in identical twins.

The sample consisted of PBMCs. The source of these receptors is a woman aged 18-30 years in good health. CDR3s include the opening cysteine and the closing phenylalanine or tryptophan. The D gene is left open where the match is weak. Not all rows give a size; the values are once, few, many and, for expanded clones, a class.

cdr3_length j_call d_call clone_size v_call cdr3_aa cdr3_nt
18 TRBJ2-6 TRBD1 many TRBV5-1 CASTFRPTGSSGANVLTF TGCGCCAGCACTTTTCGACCGACAGGGAGCTCTGGGGCCAACGTCCTGACTTTC
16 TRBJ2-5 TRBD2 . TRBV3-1 CASSQVSAGGGETQYF TGTGCCAGCAGCCAAGTTTCCGCGGGAGGGGGGGAGACCCAGTACTTC
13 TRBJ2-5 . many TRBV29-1 CSVVRGAEETQYF TGCAGCGTTGTTCGGGGGGCCGAAGAGACCCAGTACTTC
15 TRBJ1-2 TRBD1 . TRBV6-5 CASSSDYQGAMGYTF TGTGCCAGCAGTTCCGATTACCAGGGGGCTATGGGCTACACCTTC
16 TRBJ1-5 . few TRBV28 CASSSRTEPSNQPQHF TGTGCCAGCAGTTCTAGGACAGAACCGAGCAATCAGCCCCAGCATTTT
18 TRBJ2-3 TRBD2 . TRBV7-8 CASSPRQLREVGADTQYF TGTGCCAGCAGCCCCCGGCAGCTGCGGGAGGTGGGTGCAGATACGCAGTATTTT
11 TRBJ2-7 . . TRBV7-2 CAISQGTEQYF TGTGCCATCTCACAGGGTACCGAGCAGTACTTC
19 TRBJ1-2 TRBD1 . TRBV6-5 CASSYSVPKGQGRNYGYTF TGTGCCAGCAGTTACTCTGTTCCGAAGGGACAGGGCCGAAACTATGGCTACACCTTC
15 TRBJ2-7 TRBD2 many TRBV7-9 CASSLLLAGDYEQYF TGTGCCAGCAGCTTACTCCTAGCGGGAGACTACGAGCAGTACTTC
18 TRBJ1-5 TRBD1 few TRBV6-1 CASRTGTGIMNSNQPQHF TGTGCCAGCAGGACCGGGACAGGGATTATGAATAGCAATCAGCCCCAGCATTTT
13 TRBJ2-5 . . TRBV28 CASSLIGDETQYF TGTGCCAGCAGTTTGATAGGGGACGAGACCCAGTACTTC
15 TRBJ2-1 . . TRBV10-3 CAISEGGVGYNEQFF TGTGCCATCAGTGAGGGAGGGGTAGGTTACAATGAGCAGTTCTTC
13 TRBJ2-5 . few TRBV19 CASSPSEGETQYF TGTGCCAGTAGTCCTAGCGAAGGGGAGACCCAGTACTTC
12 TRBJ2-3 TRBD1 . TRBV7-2 CASSDRGLTQYF TGTGCCAGCAGCGACAGGGGGCTGACGCAGTATTTT
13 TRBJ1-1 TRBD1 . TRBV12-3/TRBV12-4 CASRQGADTEAFF TGTGCCAGCCGACAGGGGGCGGACACTGAAGCTTTCTTT
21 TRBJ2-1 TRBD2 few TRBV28 CASSSPFTRTSGSPGYNEQFF TGTGCCAGCAGTTCCCCATTCACTCGGACTAGCGGGAGCCCGGGGTACAATGAGCAGTTCTTC
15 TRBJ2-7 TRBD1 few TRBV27 CASRMRDSLTYEQYF TGTGCCAGCAGGATGAGGGACAGTTTAACCTACGAGCAGTACTTC
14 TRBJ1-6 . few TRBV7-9 CASSLEVGVSPLHF TGTGCCAGCAGCTTAGAGGTAGGGGTGTCACCCCTCCACTTT
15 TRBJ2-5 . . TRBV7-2 CASSLGGRFGETQYF TGTGCCAGCAGCTTAGGAGGAAGATTTGGAGAGACCCAGTACTTC
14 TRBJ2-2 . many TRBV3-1 CASSGSSNTGELFF TGTGCCAGCAGCGGGAGTTCGAACACCGGGGAGCTGTTTTTT
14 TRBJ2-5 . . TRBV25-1 CASSDSLVGETQYF TGTGCCAGCAGTGATAGTCTCGTAGGGGAGACCCAGTACTTC
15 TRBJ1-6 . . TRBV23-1 CASSQSPGANSPLHF TGCGCCAGCAGTCAATCGCCCGGGGCCAATTCACCCCTCCACTTT
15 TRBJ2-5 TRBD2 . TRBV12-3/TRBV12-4 CASRAPSGGPETQYF TGTGCCAGCAGGGCCCCTAGCGGGGGGCCTGAGACCCAGTACTTC
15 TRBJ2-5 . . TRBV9 CASSGGRGSQETQYF TGTGCCAGCAGCGGGGGTCGAGGTTCTCAAGAGACCCAGTACTTC
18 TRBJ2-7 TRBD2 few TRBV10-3 CATKRGGLAGALSYEQYF TGTGCCACCAAAAGAGGGGGACTAGCGGGGGCCCTCTCCTACGAGCAGTACTTC
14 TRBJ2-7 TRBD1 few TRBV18 CASSRDRGVYEQYF TGTGCCAGCTCCCGGGACAGGGGGGTCTACGAGCAGTACTTC
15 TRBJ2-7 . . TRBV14 CASSQDLGRTGEQYF TGTGCCAGCAGCCAAGATCTTGGCAGGACTGGTGAGCAGTACTTC
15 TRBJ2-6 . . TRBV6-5 CASSYSSSGANVLTF TGTGCCAGCAGTTACTCTTCCTCTGGGGCCAACGTCCTGACTTTC
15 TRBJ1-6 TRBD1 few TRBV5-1 CASSLQGKWDSPLHF TGCGCCAGCAGCTTACAGGGGAAATGGGATTCACCCCTCCACTTT
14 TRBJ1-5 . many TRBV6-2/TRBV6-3 CASSYDTSPQPQHF TGTGCCAGCAGTTACGATACATCCCCCCAGCCCCAGCATTTT
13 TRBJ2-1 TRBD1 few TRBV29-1 CSAQGAGYNEQFF TGCAGCGCACAGGGGGCGGGCTACAATGAGCAGTTCTTC
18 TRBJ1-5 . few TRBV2 CASSQEVGEPGPKQPQHF TGTGCCAGCAGCCAAGAAGTGGGAGAGCCGGGGCCGAAGCAGCCCCAGCATTTT
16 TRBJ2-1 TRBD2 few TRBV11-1 CASSGGRTSGVNEQFF TGTGCCAGCAGCGGGGGCCGGACTAGCGGGGTGAATGAGCAGTTCTTC
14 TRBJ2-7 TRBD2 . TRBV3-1 CASSRAGLIYEQYF TGTGCCAGCAGCCGAGCGGGACTCATTTACGAGCAGTACTTC
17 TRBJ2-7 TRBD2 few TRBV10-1 CASSEGLAGAAEGKQYF TGCGCCAGCAGTGAGGGACTAGCGGGAGCTGCTGAGGGTAAGCAGTACTTC
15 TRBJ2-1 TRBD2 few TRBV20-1 CSARDRQRGYNEQFF TGCAGTGCTAGAGATCGCCAGCGGGGCTACAATGAGCAGTTCTTC
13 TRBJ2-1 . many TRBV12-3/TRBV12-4 CASRPSTALEWFF TGTGCCAGCAGGCCGTCTACAGCGCTTGAATGGTTCTTC
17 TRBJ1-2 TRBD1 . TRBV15 CATSRQPKAGTGYGYTF TGTGCCACCAGCAGGCAGCCTAAGGCCGGGACAGGGTATGGCTACACCTTC
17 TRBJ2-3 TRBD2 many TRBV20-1 CSASVLGAGGGTDTQYF TGCAGTGCTAGCGTTTTAGGAGCGGGAGGGGGCACAGATACGCAGTATTTT
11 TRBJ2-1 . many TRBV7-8 CASSLAVEQFF TGTGCCAGCAGCTTAGCGGTCGAGCAGTTCTTC
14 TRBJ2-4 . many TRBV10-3 CAIREPGRENIQYF TGTGCCATCAGGGAGCCGGGACGAGAAAACATTCAGTACTTC
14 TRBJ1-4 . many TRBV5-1 CASSLGGYNEKLFF TGCGCCAGCAGTTTGGGGGGTTATAATGAAAAACTGTTTTTT
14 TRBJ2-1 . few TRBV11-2 CASSAMGPYNEQFF TGTGCCAGCAGCGCGATGGGGCCCTACAATGAGCAGTTCTTC
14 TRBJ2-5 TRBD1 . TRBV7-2 CASSPRRGSETQYF TGTGCCAGCAGCCCACGCAGGGGGTCGGAGACCCAGTACTTC
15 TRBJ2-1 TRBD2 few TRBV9 CASSVGGEMDNEQFF TGTGCCAGCAGCGTCGGGGGGGAAATGGACAATGAGCAGTTCTTC
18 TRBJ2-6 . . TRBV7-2 CASSLAPGPTSGANVLTF TGTGCCAGCAGCTTAGCCCCAGGGCCTACATCTGGGGCCAACGTCCTGACTTTC
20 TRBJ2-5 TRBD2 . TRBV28 CASSKQIGLAGGPHQETQYF TGTGCCAGCAGTAAACAAATAGGACTAGCGGGAGGGCCGCACCAAGAGACCCAGTACTTC
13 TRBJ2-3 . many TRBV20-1 CSALTGNTDTQYF TGCAGTGCCCTGACAGGCAACACAGATACGCAGTATTTT
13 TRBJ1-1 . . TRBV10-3 CAISGQLNTEAFF TGTGCCATCAGTGGGCAGTTGAACACTGAAGCTTTCTTT
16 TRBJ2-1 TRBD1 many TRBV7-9 CASSLSGGASYNEQFF TGTGCCAGCAGCTTATCAGGGGGCGCCTCCTACAATGAGCAGTTCTTC
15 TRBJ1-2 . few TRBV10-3 CAISDFETERLTNTF TGTGCCATCAGTGATTTCGAGACTGAAAGACTAACTAACACCTTC
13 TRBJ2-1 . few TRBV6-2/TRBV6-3 CASSSGLGAEQFF TGTGCCAGCAGTTCCGGGCTGGGGGCTGAGCAGTTCTTC
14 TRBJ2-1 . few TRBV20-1 CSAREGLAYNEQFF TGCAGTGCTAGAGAGGGTCTAGCTTACAATGAGCAGTTCTTC
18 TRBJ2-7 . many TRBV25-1 CASSEKFPGPQEGYEQYF TGTGCCAGCAGTGAAAAGTTTCCCGGCCCCCAAGAAGGCTACGAGCAGTACTTC
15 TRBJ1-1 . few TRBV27 CASSQGKLLNTEAFF TGTGCCAGCAGTCAGGGGAAGCTCTTGAACACTGAAGCTTTCTTT
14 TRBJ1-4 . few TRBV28 CASSLGGAFEKLFF TGTGCCAGCAGTTTGGGGGGGGCTTTTGAAAAACTGTTTTTT
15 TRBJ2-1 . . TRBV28 CASSSRVGREDEQFF TGTGCCAGCAGTTCCAGGGTAGGGCGAGAAGATGAGCAGTTCTTC
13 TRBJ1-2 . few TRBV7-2 CASSLEVATGYTF TGTGCCAGCAGCTTAGAGGTGGCAACCGGCTACACCTTC